This T cell receptor (beta chain) was recorded in a study of patients and donors after allogeneic stem cell transplantation. TCRdb ran MiXCR on the RT-PCR reads and lists one entry per CDR3 protein. The sample includes roughly 1,500 distinct CDR3 sequences, around 26% of them seen just once. CDR1 is MNHNY, CDR2 SVGAGI, per germline (reference sequence). Trimming took 5 bases from V and 2 from J, leaving 15 bases between them. This CDR3 has 16 amino acids. This clonotype appeared a few times. This sequence was found in a human donor who was either an allogeneic HSCT recipient or a stem cell or donor lymphocyte infusion donor (not recorded which). It is not recorded whose cells these are; they may come from a transplant donor. Input material: blood, either unsorted or a sorted T cell fraction (not recorded which). V gene TRBV6-6 combines with J gene TRBJ2-2; possible D gene TRBD1, 5 bases. The CDR3 spells CASSRQPDVNTGELFF. The CDR3 nucleotides read TGTGCCAGCAGTCGACAGCCGGATGTTAACACCGGGGAGCTGTTTTTT.